The 3 T cell receptor beta chains below come from one sample, sequenced in a study of cytomegalovirus exposure and HLA in healthy donors. A multiplex PCR was run with 60 Vbeta primers and 13 Jbeta primers. Only in-frame clones appear in the TCRdb table, and some are missing; sequencing was by immunoSEQ multiplex PCR. There are around 150,000 clones in the sample; about 80% occur only once, and about 1.9% lies in the top ten. Source material: PBMCs. The source of these receptors is a female donor in good health and CMV-seronegative.

This clone was observed a few times. The chain is built from TRBV5-6 and TRBJ2-3; unclear D gene. This CDR3 spans 11 amino acids. Trimming pared 2 bases from V and 5 bases from J, leaving 3 bases between. CDR1 and CDR2 from the germline V gene are SGHDT and YYEEEE. The CDR3 region has the DNA TGTGCCAGCAGCTTCCAAGATACGCAGTATTTT. Translation: CASSFQDTQYF.

The chain links TRBV5-8 to TRBJ1-1, with 8 bases that match TRBD1. Per germline, CDR1 SGHTS and CDR2 YDEGEE. CDR3 length equals 15 residues. J lost 4 bases, V lost 0 bases, and 5 bases had no gene match. The CDR3 coding sequence is TGTGCCAGCAGCTTGGCGGACAGGGTAAGCACTGAAGCTTTCTTT. This gives the protein CASSLADRVSTEAFF.

The chain is built from TRBV5-8 and TRBJ2-3; D ambiguous. Germline loops: CDR1 SGHTS, CDR2 YDEGEE. The CDR3 has 13 residues. Trimming pared 1 base from V and 5 bases from J, leaving 8 bases between. The CDR3 nucleotides are TGTGCCAGCAGCTTGTCTTCGTTAGATACGCAGTATTTT. This encodes CASSLSSLDTQYF.